These 6 T cell receptor beta chains were sequenced from one sample in a study of blood T cell repertoires in COVID-19. Clones were read by immunoSEQ multiplex PCR, and TCRdb kept only the in-frame ones, dropping some. The sample carries more than 70,000 clones, 88% recorded once. The sequencing input was peripheral blood. The source of these receptors is a human donor in a cohort sampled during active COVID-19.

The rearrangement joins TRBV18 to TRBJ2-7; 10 nucleotides align to TRBD2. Germline assignment: CDR1 KGHSH and CDR2 LQKENI. Trimming took 3 bases from V and 6 from J; bases not matched to a gene: 14. The CDR3 is 17 residues long. In DNA, the CDR3 is TGTGCCAGCTCACCGCCGGACGGGCTAGCGGGAGCGGGCGAGCAGTACTTC. Translating it yields CASSPPDGLAGAGEQYF.

The rearrangement links TRBV28 to TRBJ1-2; tentative D call: TRBD1 (6 bases). Per germline, CDR1 MDHEN and CDR2 SYDVKM. Trimming took off 5 bases at V and 2 bases at J, with 15 bases between the two ends. CDR3 length: 15 amino acids. The CDR3 nucleotides read TGTGCCAGCAGTCTCGCAGGGGACGGGAACTATGGCTACACCTTC. It yields the protein CASSLAGDGNYGYTF.

The chain carries TRBV28 and TRBJ1-2; D gene uncertain. V was trimmed by 6 bases and J by 4 bases, leaving 6 bases between them. CDR1 MDHEN and CDR2 SYDVKM come from the germline V gene. CDR3 length: 11 residues. CDR3 nucleotides: TGTGCCAGCAGCCTGTCCTATGGCTACACCTTC. As protein: CASSLSYGYTF.

This clone appeared a single time. The V gene is TRBV7-8, the J gene TRBJ2-7; maybe TRBD1 (6 bases). Germline CDR1 and CDR2: SGHVS and FQNEAQ. The CDR3 length is 12 residues. V shed 5 bases and J shed 3 bases, with 8 bases lying between them. DNA of the CDR3: TGTGCCAGCAGCAAAGGGGGCTACGAGCAGTACTTC. Amino acids: CASSKGGYEQYF.

This chain connects TRBV27 to TRBJ1-1, with D possibly being TRBD1 (6 bases). V lost 8 bases to trimming and J lost 2 bases, with 12 bases between them. The CDR3 is made up of 13 amino acids. Looked up from germline, CDR1 is MNHEY and CDR2 is SMNVEV (reference sequence). CDR3 nucleotides: TGTGCCAGCTCCTTGGGACAAAACACTGAAGCTTTCTTT. Its protein is CASSLGQNTEAFF.

The chain recombines TRBV19 with TRBJ1-1; perhaps TRBD1 as D (5 bases). The V and J ends lost 2 bases and 3 bases respectively, with 10 bases between them. The germline V gene encodes CDR1 LNHDA and CDR2 SQIVND (reference sequence). The CDR3 is 14 amino acids. This CDR3 is CASSIRREDTEAFF. The DNA for the CDR3 is TGTGCCAGTAGTATACGCAGGGAGGACACTGAAGCTTTCTTT.